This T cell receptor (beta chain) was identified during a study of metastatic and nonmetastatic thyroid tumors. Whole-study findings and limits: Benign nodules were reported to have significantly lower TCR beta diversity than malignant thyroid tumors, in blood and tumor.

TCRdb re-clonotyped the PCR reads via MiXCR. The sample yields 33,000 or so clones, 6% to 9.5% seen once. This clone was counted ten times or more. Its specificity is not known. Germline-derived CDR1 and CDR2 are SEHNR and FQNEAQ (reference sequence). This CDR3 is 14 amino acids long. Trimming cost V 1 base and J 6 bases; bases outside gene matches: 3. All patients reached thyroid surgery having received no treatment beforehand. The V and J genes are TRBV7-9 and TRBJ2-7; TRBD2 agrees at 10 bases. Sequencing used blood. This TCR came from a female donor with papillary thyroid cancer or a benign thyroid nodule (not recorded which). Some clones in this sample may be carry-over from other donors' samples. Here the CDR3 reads CASSLGVAGGEQYF. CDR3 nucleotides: TGTGCCAGCAGCTTAGGGGTAGCGGGGGGCGAGCAGTACTTC. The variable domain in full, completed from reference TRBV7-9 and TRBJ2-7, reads DTGVSQNPRHKITKRGQNVTFRCDPISEHNRLYWYRQTLGQGPEFLTYFQNEAQLEKSRLLSDRFSAERPKGSFSTLEIQRTEQGDSAMYLCASSLGVAGGEQYFGPGTRLTVT.